The present T cell receptor beta chain was sequenced within a study of blood T cell repertoires in COVID-19. Generated by immunoSEQ multiplex PCR, the TCRdb table keeps only in-frame clones and is missing some. The sample consists of roughly 100,000 clones, about 90% of them appearing once. The sample comprised peripheral blood. This receptor was obtained from a woman aged 60-70 years with acute or convalescent COVID-19.

The CDR3 loop is CASSASTNTEAFF. CDR3 sequence (DNA): TGTGCCAGCAGCGCCAGTACGAACACTGAAGCTTTCTTT. This chain uses TRBV7-8 with TRBJ1-1; unclear D gene. Trimming shortened V by 5 bases and J by 1 base, and 8 bases separated the two germline ends. The CDR3 contains 13 residues. CDR1 is SGHVS, CDR2 FQNEAQ, per germline. The whole variable domain, remainder taken from reference TRBV7-8 and TRBJ1-1, is GAGVSQSPRYKVAKRGQDVALRCDPISGHVSLFWYQQALGQGPEFLTYFQNEAQLDKSGLPSDRFFAERPEGSVSTLKIQRTQQEDSAVYLCASSASTNTEAFFGQGTRLTVV.